Reported below is one T cell receptor beta chain. Its cognate antigen is unknown. The V segment lost 3 bases and the J segment 2 bases; nucleotides outside the gene matches: 1. The V gene's germline CDR1 is SGDLS and CDR2 YYNGEE. CDR3 length: 14 amino acids. In TCRdb, the PCR reads were re-called with MiXCR into one record per CDR3 protein. The repertoire consists of 350,000 or so distinct CDR3 sequences, with about a fifth occurring once and the leading ten covering approximately 0.8%. The data were obtained in a study of molecular identifiers for immune sequencing clone quantification. Study-wide points: In naive cells, clones above 20 RNA copies held under 1% of molecules, whereas in effector cells they held over 98%.

Sequenced: naive CD8+ T cells from blood, with Jurkat cell RNA spiked in. Stated subset: FACS-sorted CD8+CD4-CCR7+CD45RA+ naive T cells. V is TRBV9 and J is TRBJ2-3; 9 bases line up with TRBD2. The sequence derives from a human donor in good health. Some libraries in this study had Jurkat cell RNA spiked in. This chain's CDR3 is CASSGTSDTDTQYF. For the CDR3, the DNA is TGTGCCAGCAGCGGGACTAGCGACACAGATACGCAGTATTTT.